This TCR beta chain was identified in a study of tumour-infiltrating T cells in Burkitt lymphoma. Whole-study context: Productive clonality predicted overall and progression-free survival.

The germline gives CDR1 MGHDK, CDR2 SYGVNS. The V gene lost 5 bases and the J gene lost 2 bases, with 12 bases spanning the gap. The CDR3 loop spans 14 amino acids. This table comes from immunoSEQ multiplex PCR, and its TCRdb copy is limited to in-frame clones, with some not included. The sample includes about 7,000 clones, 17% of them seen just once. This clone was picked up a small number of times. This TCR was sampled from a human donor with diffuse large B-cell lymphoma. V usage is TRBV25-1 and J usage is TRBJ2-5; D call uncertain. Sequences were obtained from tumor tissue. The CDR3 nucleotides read TGTGCCAGCAGTAATATGGCCGCACAAGAGACCCAGTACTTC. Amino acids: CASSNMAAQETQYF.